These 24 T cell receptor beta chains were all obtained from the same sample, sequenced in a study of long-term antiretroviral therapy in people with HIV. Samples were assayed with immunoSEQ v3.0 at survey level. Profiled with immunoSEQ multiplex PCR; TCRdb holds only in-frame clones, not every one. Seen here are fewer than 25,000 clones, around 81% observed once, and the top ten hold about 16%. The input for sequencing was unsorted PBMCs, taken at the start of antiretroviral therapy, before treatment. The receptors were gathered from a woman younger than 30 with HIV.

This clone was picked up a small number of times. The V and J genes are TRBV2 and TRBJ2-7; maybe TRBD1 (6 bases). This CDR3 region has 13 residues. From germline, CDR1 is SNHLY and CDR2 FYNNEI. Trimming left V 1 base short and J 3 bases short, with 7 bases between. The CDR3 loop is CASSEEQGYEQYF. CDR3 nucleotide sequence: TGTGCCAGCAGTGAAGAACAGGGCTACGAGCAGTACTTC.

The V gene is TRBV11-2, the J gene TRBJ1-4; D might be TRBD1 (6 bases). Per the germline V gene, CDR1 is SGHAT and CDR2 is FQNNGV. The CDR3 has 14 amino acids. Trimming took off 4 bases at V and 8 bases at J, with 14 bases between the two ends. The CDR3, as DNA: TGTGCCAGCAGCTCTCCATCCGGGGGCGAAAAACTGTTTTTT. Encoded protein: CASSSPSGGEKLFF.

V is TRBV9 and J is TRBJ2-1; possibly TRBD1 or TRBD2 for D (5 bases each). V lost 2 bases, J lost 0 bases, and 18 bases lay in between. The CDR3 has 18 residues. Germline V gene lookup returns CDR1 SGDLS and CDR2 YYNGEE. The chain's CDR3 is CASSVEVEGLGSYNEQFF. CDR3 nucleotide sequence: TGTGCCAGCAGCGTCGAGGTCGAGGGGTTGGGCTCCTACAATGAGCAGTTCTTC.

CDR3: CAWSPTGTATEAFF. The CDR3 DNA reads TGTGCCTGGAGTCCGACAGGGACCGCCACTGAAGCTTTCTTT. The chain has TRBV30 and TRBJ1-1; 7 nucleotides align to TRBD1. The CDR3 spans 14 residues. Germline V gives CDR1 GTSNPN, CDR2 SVGIG (reference sequence). Trimming took 2 bases from V and 4 from J; bases not matched to a gene: 7.

This clone has a handful of counts. The gene calls are TRBV28 and TRBJ1-5, with D possibly being TRBD1 (5 bases). Trimming cost V 3 bases and J 0 bases, with 9 bases left between them. The V gene's germline CDR1 is MDHEN and CDR2 SYDVKM. The CDR3 contains 15 residues. The CDR3 DNA is TGTGCCAGCAGTTTGTCAGGGTATAGCAATCAGCCCCAGCATTTT. Translation gives CASSLSGYSNQPQHF.

The chain joins TRBV30 to TRBJ2-7; D remains ambiguous. Trimming cost V 0 bases and J 3 bases, with 9 bases left between them. Germline values: CDR1 GTSNPN, CDR2 SVGIG (reference sequence). CDR3 length: 13 residues. The chain's CDR3 is CAWSVGPGYEQYF. CDR3 bases: TGTGCCTGGAGTGTCGGCCCGGGCTACGAGCAGTACTTC.

V gene TRBV6-1 combines with J gene TRBJ2-5; tentatively, D is TRBD1 or TRBD2 (6 bases each). This CDR3 region has 14 residues. The V end lost 2 bases, the J end lost 5 bases, and 12 bases lay between the germline ends. CDR1 and CDR2 (germline): MNHNS, SASEGT. The CDR3 region is CASSERGVGETQYF. For the CDR3, the DNA is TGTGCCAGCAGTGAAAGGGGGGTGGGGGAGACCCAGTACTTC.

This clone is deemed medium-sized (0.01 to 0.1%). J is TRBJ2-1 and V is TRBV27, with TRBD2 identical over 8 bases. The CDR3 is 14 amino acids. Germline V gene data show CDR1 as MNHEY and CDR2 as SMNVEV (reference sequence). The ends lost 5 bases at V and 2 bases at J; junction bases unmatched: 2. This CDR3 reads CASSPRGAYNEQFF. The CDR3 DNA follows: TGTGCCAGCAGTCCGCGGGGGGCCTACAATGAGCAGTTCTTC.

The chain uses TRBV29-1 and TRBJ1-2, with D possibly TRBD1 on 5 matching bases. This CDR3 contains 14 residues. Trimming removed 4 bases at V and 4 bases at J, with 16 bases between. Per the germline V gene, CDR1 is SQVTM and CDR2 is ANQGSEA. The CDR3 DNA reads TGCAGCGTTGCTCCAGGACAATTCGCCTATGGCTACACCTTC. Residues: CSVAPGQFAYGYTF.

The rearrangement joins TRBV10-3 to TRBJ1-4, with a possible D match to TRBD1 (5 bases). Germline CDR1 is ENHRY and CDR2 is SYGVKD. Trimming took off 5 bases at V and 4 bases at J, with 14 bases between the two ends. This CDR3 has 15 residues. The CDR3 sequence: CAISPPLGDNEKLFF. The CDR3 bases are TGTGCCATCAGTCCCCCCCTGGGGGATAATGAAAAACTGTTTTTT.

The chain is built from TRBV5-6 and TRBJ2-1; 8 bases are a match to TRBD2. The ends lost 4 bases at V and 9 bases at J; junction bases unmatched: 9. The CDR3 spans 14 residues. Germline lookup yields CDR1 SGHDT and CDR2 YYEEEE. In DNA form, the CDR3 reads TGTGCCAGCAGCCCGCGGGTAGCGGGGACTGAGCAGTTCTTC. It is translated as CASSPRVAGTEQFF.

This chain joins TRBV6-1 and TRBJ1-2; D is undetermined. CDR1 and CDR2 (germline): MNHNS, SASEGT. The germline V and J ends were trimmed by 3 bases and 8 bases, with 4 bases remaining between them. This CDR3 spans 10 amino acids. As DNA, the CDR3 is TGTGCCAGCAGTGACGCCGGCTACACCTTC. This codes for CASSDAGYTF.

This clone was seen a few times. The chain combines TRBV18 with TRBJ2-6; unclear D gene. This CDR3 spans 16 amino acids. Trimming took 4 bases from V and 6 from J, leaving 16 bases between them. Germline CDR1 reads KGHSH; CDR2 reads LQKENI. CDR3 sequence reads: CASSRTSSTMANVLTF. For the CDR3, the DNA is TGTGCCAGCTCACGGACGTCGAGTACAATGGCCAACGTCCTGACTTTC.

V and J are TRBV2 and TRBJ2-1; 7 bases are a match to TRBD1. Germline CDR1 is SNHLY and CDR2 is FYNNEI. The V and J ends lost 3 bases and 4 bases, in that order; junction bases with no gene match: 3. This CDR3 is 14 amino acids long. For the CDR3, the DNA is TGTGCCAGCAGTGATGAGGGGGCGTACAATGAGCAGTTCTTC. Its translation is CASSDEGAYNEQFF.

This clone was counted a single time. The chain carries TRBV9 and TRBJ2-3, with TRBD2 identical over 11 bases. This CDR3 spans 14 amino acids. CDR1 and CDR2 from the germline V gene are SGDLS and YYNGEE. J lost 11 bases, V lost 0 bases, and 5 bases had no gene match. CDR3 in DNA: TGTGCCAGCAGCGTAGACCTAGCGGGGGGCAAGCAGTATTTT. It is translated as CASSVDLAGGKQYF.

The rearrangement uses TRBV4-3 and TRBJ2-6; maybe TRBD2 (5 bases). The CDR3 totals 19 residues. V dropped 2 bases and J dropped 0 bases, with 17 bases sitting between them. The V gene's germline CDR1 is LGHNA and CDR2 YSLEER. CDR3 DNA sequence: TGCGCCAGCAGCCAATCACTGACAAGGAGGAGCTCTGGGGCCAACGTCCTGACTTTC. Translating gives CASSQSLTRRSSGANVLTF.

The chain recombines TRBV19 with TRBJ2-1; TRBD2 agrees at 12 bases. CDR3 size: 15 residues. Germline CDR1 reads LNHDA; CDR2 reads SQIVND (reference sequence). The ends lost 8 bases at V and 7 bases at J; junction bases unmatched: 9. CDR3 sequence: CASQPLAGGPNEQFF. The CDR3 nucleotides read TGTGCCAGTCAACCTCTAGCGGGAGGGCCAAATGAGCAGTTCTTC. Filled out from reference TRBV19 and TRBJ2-1, the complete variable domain reads DGGITQSPKYLFRKEGQNVTLSCEQNLNHDAMYWYRQDPGQGLRLIYYSQIVNDFQKGDIAEGYSVSREKKESFPLTVTSAQKNPTAFYLCASQPLAGGPNEQFFGPGTRLTVL.

The V call is TRBV10-3, the J call TRBJ1-4; TRBD1 might be the D (5 bases). Germline CDR1 is ENHRY and CDR2 is SYGVKD. V lost 3 bases to trimming and J lost 2 bases, with 10 bases between them. The CDR3 covers 15 residues. The CDR3 sequence is CAISDGGATNEKLFF. For the CDR3, the DNA is TGTGCCATCAGTGATGGCGGGGCCACTAATGAAAAACTGTTTTTT.

V is TRBV18 and J is TRBJ1-5; D might be TRBD1 (5 bases). The CDR3 consists of 14 residues. CDR1 and CDR2 (germline): KGHSH, LQKENI. V gave up 3 bases and J gave up 3 bases, with 9 bases separating them. CDR3 loop: CASSPGRDNQPQHF. The CDR3 DNA reads as TGTGCCAGCTCACCGGGACGGGACAATCAGCCCCAGCATTTT.

The chain employs TRBV28 and TRBJ2-4, with D tentatively TRBD2 (7 bases). Germline assignment: CDR1 MDHEN and CDR2 SYDVKM. CDR3 size: 17 residues. Trimming left V 7 bases short and J 1 base short, with 20 bases between. The CDR3 reads CASTLPGGRGAKNIQYF. As DNA, the CDR3 is TGTGCCAGCACCCTCCCCGGGGGGCGCGGGGCCAAAAACATTCAGTACTTC.

This clone was recorded only once. V usage is TRBV7-3 and J usage is TRBJ2-1, with 7 bases matching TRBD2. Per the germline V gene, CDR1 is SGHTA and CDR2 is FQGTGA. J lost 1 base, V lost 2 bases, and 5 bases had no gene match. CDR3 length: 16 amino acids. CDR3 bases: TGTGCCAGCAGCTTAGGCGGGAGCGGTTCCTACAATGAGCAGTTCTTC. Translating gives CASSLGGSGSYNEQFF. The whole variable domain, remainder taken from reference TRBV7-3 and TRBJ2-1, is GAGVSQTPSNKVTEKGKYVELRCDPISGHTALYWYRQSLGQGPEFLIYFQGTGAADDSGLPNDRFFAVRPEGSVSTLKIQRTERGDSAVYLCASSLGGSGSYNEQFFGPGTRLTVL.

The rearrangement uses TRBV6-6 and TRBJ1-2; D is unresolved. There are 13 residues in the CDR3. The V gene's germline CDR1 is MNHNY and CDR2 SVGAGI (reference sequence). The V end was cut by 5 bases, the J end by 6 bases, with 13 bases between. The CDR3 bases are TGTGCCAGCAGTCCCCGGGTAGTACATGGCTACACCTTC. Translating it yields CASSPRVVHGYTF.

This sequence joins TRBV6-1 and TRBJ2-7, with D uncertain. CDR3 length: 11 amino acids. V gave up 6 bases and J gave up 4 bases, with 7 bases separating them. CDR1 and CDR2 from the germline V gene are MNHNS and SASEGT. The CDR3 loop is CASSRDYEQYF. As DNA, the CDR3 is TGTGCCAGCAGCCGAGATTACGAGCAGTACTTC.

The chain employs TRBV28 and TRBJ1-2; 8 bases fit TRBD1. The CDR3 extends over 13 amino acids. Trimming removed 6 bases from V and 8 bases from J; junction bases left unmatched: 8. Germline assignment: CDR1 MDHEN and CDR2 SYDVKM. The CDR3 region is CASRPDRVGGYTF. The CDR3 DNA sequence: TGTGCCAGCAGGCCGGACAGGGTGGGCGGCTACACCTTC.